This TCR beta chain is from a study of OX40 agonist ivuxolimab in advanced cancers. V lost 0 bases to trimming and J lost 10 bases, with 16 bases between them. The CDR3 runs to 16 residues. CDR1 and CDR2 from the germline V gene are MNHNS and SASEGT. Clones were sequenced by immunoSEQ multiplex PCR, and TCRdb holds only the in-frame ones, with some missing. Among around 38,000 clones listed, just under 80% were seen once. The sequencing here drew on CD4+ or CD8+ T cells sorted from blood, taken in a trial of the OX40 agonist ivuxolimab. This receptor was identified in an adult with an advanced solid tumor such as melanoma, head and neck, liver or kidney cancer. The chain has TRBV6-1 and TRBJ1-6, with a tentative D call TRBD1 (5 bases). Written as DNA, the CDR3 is TGTGCCAGCAGTGAAGCCCTGGGAGGGGCTAACTCACCCCTCCACTTT. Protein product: CASSEALGGANSPLHF.